The 7 T cell receptor beta chains in this list originate from one sample, sequenced in a study of blood T cell repertoires in COVID-19. Using immunoSEQ multiplex PCR, the repertoire was profiled, and TCRdb retains in-frame clones only, with some absent. The repertoire holds 70,000 to 95,000 clones, around nine tenths seen once, with roughly 4.8% in the top ten. The sequencing input was peripheral blood. Receptor source: a woman older than 75 with acute or convalescent COVID-19.

The V call is TRBV19, the J call TRBJ1-1; a weak D match, TRBD1 (6 bases). V was shortened by 3 bases and J by 6 bases, with 11 bases between the two germline ends. Per the germline V gene, CDR1 is LNHDA and CDR2 is SQIVND (reference sequence). CDR3 size: 13 residues. The CDR3 DNA reads TGTGCCAGTAGTATCAACAGGGTGGCTGAAGCTTTCTTT. It yields the protein CASSINRVAEAFF. Using reference TRBV19 and TRBJ1-1 for the parts outside the CDR3, the full variable domain is DGGITQSPKYLFRKEGQNVTLSCEQNLNHDAMYWYRQDPGQGLRLIYYSQIVNDFQKGDIAEGYSVSREKKESFPLTVTSAQKNPTAFYLCASSINRVAEAFFGQGTRLTVV.

The table lists this clone with a few counts. The genes are TRBV7-2 and TRBJ2-1; 9 nucleotides align to TRBD1. V was clipped by 3 bases and J by 3 bases; unmatched bases: 3. Germline V gives CDR1 SGHTA, CDR2 FQGNSA. The CDR3 loop spans 15 amino acids. The CDR3 DNA reads as TGTGCCAGCAGCTTTGCGGGACAGGGCTACAATGAGCAGTTCTTC. Encoded protein: CASSFAGQGYNEQFF.

The rearrangement links TRBV5-6 to TRBJ2-7; D is ambiguous. There are 11 residues in the CDR3. The V gene lost 3 bases and the J gene lost 4 bases, with 5 bases spanning the gap. The germline CDR1 and CDR2 sequences are SGHDT and YYEEEE. CDR3 residues: CASSSRYEQYF. CDR3 in DNA: TGTGCCAGCAGCTCGCGGTACGAGCAGTACTTC.

The genes are TRBV7-2 and TRBJ2-3, with 7 bases lining up with TRBD2. With V trimmed by 4 bases and J by 4 bases, 5 bases remained unmatched. Germline V gene data show CDR1 as SGHTA and CDR2 as FQGNSA. CDR3 length: 14 amino acids. The CDR3: CASSSAGVADTQYF. DNA for the CDR3: TGTGCCAGCAGCTCCGCGGGAGTTGCAGATACGCAGTATTTT.

V usage is TRBV5-1 and J usage is TRBJ2-5; D remains unclear. The germline CDR1 and CDR2 sequences are SGHRS and YFSETQ. Trimming stripped 0 bases from V and 2 bases from J, with 8 bases between. The CDR3 consists of 14 residues. This CDR3 reads CASSLDAVQETQYF. The CDR3 DNA reads as TGCGCCAGCAGCTTGGATGCAGTTCAAGAGACCCAGTACTTC.

The chain is built from TRBV5-6 and TRBJ2-3, with TRBD2 identical over 11 bases. This CDR3 spans 15 amino acids. Germline V gene sequence: CDR1 SGHDT, CDR2 YYEEEE. Trimming took 2 bases from V and 8 from J; bases not matched to a gene: 7. The CDR3 region is CASSFDSGGAGTQYF. CDR3 DNA: TGTGCCAGCAGCTTTGATAGCGGGGGGGCGGGTACGCAGTATTTT.

V is TRBV7-8 and J is TRBJ1-4; a weak D match, TRBD1 (5 bases). Trimming shortened V by 2 bases and J by 7 bases, and 14 bases separated the two germline ends. CDR1 and CDR2 from the germline V gene are SGHVS and FQNEAQ. The CDR3 loop spans 15 amino acids. In nucleotides, the CDR3 is TGTGCCAGCAGCTTACTTCCAGGGTCCACTGAAAAACTGTTTTTT. It specifies CASSLLPGSTEKLFF.